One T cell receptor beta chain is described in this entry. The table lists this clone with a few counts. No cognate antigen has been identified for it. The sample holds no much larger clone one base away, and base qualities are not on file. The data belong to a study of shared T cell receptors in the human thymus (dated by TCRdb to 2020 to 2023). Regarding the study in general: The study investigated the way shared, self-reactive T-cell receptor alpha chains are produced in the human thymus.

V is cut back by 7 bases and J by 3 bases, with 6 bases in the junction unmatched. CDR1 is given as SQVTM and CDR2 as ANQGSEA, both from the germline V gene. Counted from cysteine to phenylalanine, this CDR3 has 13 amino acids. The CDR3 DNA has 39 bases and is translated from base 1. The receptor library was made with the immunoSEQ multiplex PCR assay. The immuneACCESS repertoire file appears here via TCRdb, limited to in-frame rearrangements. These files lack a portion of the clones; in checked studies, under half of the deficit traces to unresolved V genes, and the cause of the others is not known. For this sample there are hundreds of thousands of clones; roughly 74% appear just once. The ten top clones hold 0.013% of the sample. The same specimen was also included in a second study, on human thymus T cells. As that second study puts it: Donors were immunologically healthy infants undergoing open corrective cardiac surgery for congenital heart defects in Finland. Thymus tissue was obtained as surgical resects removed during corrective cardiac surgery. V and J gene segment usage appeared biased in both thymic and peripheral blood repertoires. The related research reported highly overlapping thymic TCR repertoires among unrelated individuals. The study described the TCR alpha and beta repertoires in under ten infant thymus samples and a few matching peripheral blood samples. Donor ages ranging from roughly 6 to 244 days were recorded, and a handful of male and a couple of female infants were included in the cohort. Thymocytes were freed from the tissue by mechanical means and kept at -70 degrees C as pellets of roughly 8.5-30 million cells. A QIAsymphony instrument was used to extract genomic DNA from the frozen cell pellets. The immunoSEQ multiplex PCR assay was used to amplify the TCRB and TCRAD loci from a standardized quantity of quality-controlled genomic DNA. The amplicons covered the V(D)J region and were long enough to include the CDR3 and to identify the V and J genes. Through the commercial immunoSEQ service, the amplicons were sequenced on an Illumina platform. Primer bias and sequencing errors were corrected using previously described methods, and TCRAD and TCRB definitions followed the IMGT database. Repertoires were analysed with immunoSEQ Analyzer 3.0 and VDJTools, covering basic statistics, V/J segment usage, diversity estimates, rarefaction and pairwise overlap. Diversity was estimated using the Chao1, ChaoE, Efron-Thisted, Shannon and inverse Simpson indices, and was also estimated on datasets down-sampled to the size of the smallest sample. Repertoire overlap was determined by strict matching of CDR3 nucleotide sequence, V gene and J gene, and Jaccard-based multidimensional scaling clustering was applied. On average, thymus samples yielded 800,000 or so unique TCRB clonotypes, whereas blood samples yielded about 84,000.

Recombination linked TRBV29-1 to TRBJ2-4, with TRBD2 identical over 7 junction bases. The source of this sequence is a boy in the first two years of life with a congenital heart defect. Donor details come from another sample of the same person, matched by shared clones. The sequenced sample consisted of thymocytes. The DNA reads TGCAGCGCCAGACGGGGGGACAAAAACATTCAGTACTTC. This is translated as CSARRGDKNIQYF.